This paragraph covers one T cell receptor (beta chain) sequence. Sequence at one end of the junction differs from germline and may be a read error. This sample is drawn from a study of blood T cell repertoires in COVID-19. How the authors handled the data: Counts of nucleated cells, estimated from reference gene primer amplification, were obtained. The table came from immunoSEQ multiplex PCR; TCRdb's copy has only in-frame clones and leaves some out. V, J and clone size are taken as reported in that table, and D and trimming were inferred from the DNA itself. This table holds about 380,000 clones, roughly 86% found once. The length of the CDR3 is 13 residues. CDR1 and CDR2 from the germline V gene are LNHDA and SQIVND (reference sequence).

The chain links TRBV19 to TRBJ2-7, with 7 bases aligning to TRBD2. Specimen: peripheral blood. The clonotype originates from a human donor with acute or convalescent COVID-19. The donor label of this sample is uncertain. CDR3 amino acids: CASRKTSSNEQYF. CDR3 bases: TGTGCCAGTAGGAAGACTAGCTCCAACGAGCAGTACTTC. The complete variable domain, with remaining parts taken from reference TRBV19 and TRBJ2-7, reads DGGITQSPKYLFRKEGQNVTLSCEQNLNHDAMYWYRQDPGQGLRLIYYSQIVNDFQKGDIAEGYSVSREKKESFPLTVTSAQKNPTAFYLCASRKTSSNEQYFGPGTRLTVT.